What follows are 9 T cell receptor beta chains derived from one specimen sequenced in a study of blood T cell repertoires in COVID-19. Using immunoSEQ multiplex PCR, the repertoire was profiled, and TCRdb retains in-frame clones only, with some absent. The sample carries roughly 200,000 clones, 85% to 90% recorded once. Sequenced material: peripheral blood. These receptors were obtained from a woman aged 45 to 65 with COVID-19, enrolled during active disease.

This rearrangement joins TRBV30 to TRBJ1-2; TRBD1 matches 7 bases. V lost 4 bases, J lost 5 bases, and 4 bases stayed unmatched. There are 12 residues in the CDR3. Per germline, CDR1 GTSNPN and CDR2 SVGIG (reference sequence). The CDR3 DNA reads TGTGCCTGGAAGGGACAGCCATATGGCTACACCTTC. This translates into CAWKGQPYGYTF.

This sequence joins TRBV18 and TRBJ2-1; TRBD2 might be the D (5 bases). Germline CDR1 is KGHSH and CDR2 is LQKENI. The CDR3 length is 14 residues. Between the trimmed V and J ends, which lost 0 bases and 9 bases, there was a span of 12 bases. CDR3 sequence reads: CASSPPIVAGEQFF. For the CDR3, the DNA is TGTGCCAGCTCACCACCGATAGTGGCGGGTGAGCAGTTCTTC.

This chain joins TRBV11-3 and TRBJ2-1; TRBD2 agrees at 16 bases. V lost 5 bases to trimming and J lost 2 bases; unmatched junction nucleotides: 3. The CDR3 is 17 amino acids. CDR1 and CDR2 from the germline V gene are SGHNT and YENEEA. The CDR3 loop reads CASSRGTSGGAYNEQFF. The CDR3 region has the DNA TGTGCCAGCAGCCGAGGGACTAGCGGGGGGGCCTACAATGAGCAGTTCTTC. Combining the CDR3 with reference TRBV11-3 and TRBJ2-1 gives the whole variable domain EAGVVQSPRYKIIEKKQPVAFWCNPISGHNTLYWYLQNLGQGPELLIRYENEEAVDDSQLPKDRFSAERLKGVDSTLKIQPAELGDSAVYLCASSRGTSGGAYNEQFFGPGTRLTVL.

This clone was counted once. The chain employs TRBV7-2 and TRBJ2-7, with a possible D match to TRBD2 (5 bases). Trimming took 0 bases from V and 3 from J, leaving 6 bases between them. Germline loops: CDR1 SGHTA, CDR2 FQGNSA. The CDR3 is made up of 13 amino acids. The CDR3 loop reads CASSLAGGYEQYF. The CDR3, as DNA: TGTGCCAGCAGCTTAGCCGGAGGCTACGAGCAGTACTTC.

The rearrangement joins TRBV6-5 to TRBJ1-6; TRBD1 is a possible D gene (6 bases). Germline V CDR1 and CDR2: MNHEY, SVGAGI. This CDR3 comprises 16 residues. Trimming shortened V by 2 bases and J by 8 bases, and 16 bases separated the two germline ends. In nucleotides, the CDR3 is TGTGCCAGCAGTTACCGAACCACGGGGGGCGATTCACCCCTCCACTTT. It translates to CASSYRTTGGDSPLHF.

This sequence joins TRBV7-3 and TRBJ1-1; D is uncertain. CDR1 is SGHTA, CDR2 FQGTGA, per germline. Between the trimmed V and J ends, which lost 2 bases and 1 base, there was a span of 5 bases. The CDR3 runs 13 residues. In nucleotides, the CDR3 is TGTGCCAGCAGCTTAGGCACGAACACTGAAGCTTTCTTT. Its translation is CASSLGTNTEAFF.

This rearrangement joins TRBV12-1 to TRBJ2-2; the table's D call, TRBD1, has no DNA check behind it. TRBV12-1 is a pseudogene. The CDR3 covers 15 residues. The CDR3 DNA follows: TGTGCCAGCAGCTCTGACAGGGAAGTCGCCGGGGAGCTGTTTTTT. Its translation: CASSSDREVAGELFF.

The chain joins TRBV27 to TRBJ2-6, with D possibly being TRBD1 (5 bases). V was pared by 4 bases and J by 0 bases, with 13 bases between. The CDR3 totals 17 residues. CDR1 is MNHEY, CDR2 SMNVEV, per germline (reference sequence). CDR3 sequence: CASSSHRLDSGANVLTF. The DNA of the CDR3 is TGTGCCAGCAGTTCCCACAGGTTGGACTCTGGGGCCAACGTCCTGACTTTC.

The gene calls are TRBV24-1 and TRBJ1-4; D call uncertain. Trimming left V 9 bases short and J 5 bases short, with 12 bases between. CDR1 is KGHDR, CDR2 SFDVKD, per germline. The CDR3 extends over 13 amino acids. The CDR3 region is CATGDERNEKLFF. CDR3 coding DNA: TGTGCCACCGGAGACGAGAGAAATGAAAAACTGTTTTTT.